The 32 T cell receptor beta chains presented below share a single source sample, sequenced in a study of OX40 agonist ivuxolimab in advanced cancers. Sequencing used immunoSEQ multiplex PCR; TCRdb keeps in-frame clones, though not all of them. The sample lists 74,000 or so clones, around nine tenths seen once, with roughly 2% in the top ten. The sequencing used CD4+ or CD8+ T cells sorted from blood, collected in a trial of the OX40 agonist ivuxolimab. These receptors all come from an adult with an advanced solid tumor such as melanoma, head and neck, liver or kidney cancer.

This chain links TRBV7-2 with TRBJ2-5, with D possibly matching TRBD1 (5 bases). Per germline, CDR1 SGHTA and CDR2 FQGNSA. The V and J ends lost 3 bases and 5 bases respectively, with 16 bases between them. The CDR3 runs 15 residues. CDR3 loop: CASSFWGSRAETQYF. In nucleotides, the CDR3 is TGTGCCAGCAGCTTCTGGGGCAGCCGAGCGGAGACCCAGTACTTC.

This clone was picked up a small number of times. The identical CDR3 is also encoded by other nucleotide sequences in the sample. The CDR3 nucleotides are TGTGCCAGCAGCTCCGACGTTAATCAGCCCCAGCATTTT. The encoded protein is CASSSDVNQPQHF. This chain links TRBV7-2 with TRBJ1-5; no firm D call. V dropped 4 bases and J dropped 4 bases, with 8 bases sitting between them. CDR1 is SGHTA, CDR2 FQGNSA, per germline. The CDR3 totals 13 residues.

This chain links TRBV6-1 with TRBJ1-1; D is ambiguous. The V gene's germline CDR1 is MNHNS and CDR2 SASEGT. This CDR3 spans 13 amino acids. V lost 7 bases, J lost 3 bases, and 12 bases lay in between. CDR3 bases: TGTGCCAGCAAGGGATCTGGGGACACTGAAGCTTTCTTT. Amino acids: CASKGSGDTEAFF.

This chain links TRBV18 with TRBJ2-1; 10 nucleotides match TRBD1. The CDR3 spans 20 residues. Looked up from germline, CDR1 is KGHSH and CDR2 is LQKENI. V lost 3 bases and J lost 6; bases outside the gene matches: 20. DNA for the CDR3: TGTGCCAGCTCACCGTCCAGGGACAGGGGATTGACGGGAGCGGGCAATGAGCAGTTCTTC. It specifies CASSPSRDRGLTGAGNEQFF.

The V call is TRBV7-9, the J call TRBJ1-1, with D possibly being TRBD1 (5 bases). CDR1 and CDR2 from the germline V gene are SEHNR and FQNEAQ (reference sequence). V was clipped by 5 bases and J by 0 bases, with 10 bases between them. The CDR3 has 14 amino acids. The chain's CDR3 is CASSPGPVNTEAFF. CDR3 coding DNA: TGTGCCAGCAGCCCAGGGCCCGTGAACACTGAAGCTTTCTTT.

The V call is TRBV6-5, the J call TRBJ1-4; D is uncertain. There are 14 residues in the CDR3. Germline CDR1 MNHEY, CDR2 SVGAGI. Trimming took off 5 bases at V and 5 bases at J, with 12 bases between the two ends. The CDR3 loop is CASSPGGSNEKLFF. The DNA for the CDR3 is TGTGCCAGCAGTCCCGGTGGGTCCAATGAAAAACTGTTTTTT.

V and J are TRBV6-4 and TRBJ2-3, with 12 nucleotides matching TRBD2. The trim removed 2 bases at V and 7 bases at J, leaving 13 bases unmatched. The germline gives CDR1 MRHNA, CDR2 SNTAGT. The CDR3 is 18 residues long. In DNA, the CDR3 is TGTGCCAGCAGTGACACGCCCCTACTAGCGGGAGGCAGAAATACGCAGTATTTT. It is translated as CASSDTPLLAGGRNTQYF.

The chain joins TRBV29-1 to TRBJ2-7, with D possibly matching TRBD1 (5 bases). Germline assignment: CDR1 SQVTM and CDR2 ANQGSEA. V was cut by 6 bases and J by 1 base, with 7 bases left in between. This CDR3 is built from 11 residues. CDR3 nucleotide sequence: TGCAGCGTAAGGGGATCCTACGAGCAGTACTTC. Protein product: CSVRGSYEQYF.

This clone has a single count. V usage is TRBV10-3 and J usage is TRBJ1-6; 8 nucleotides match TRBD1. Germline lookup yields CDR1 ENHRY and CDR2 SYGVKD. The CDR3 consists of 15 residues. V shed 4 bases, J shed 1 base, and the junction held 0 bases outside the gene matches. CDR3 nucleotides: TGTGCCATCAGTGGGGACAGGTCCTATAATTCACCCCTCCACTTT. It encodes CAISGDRSYNSPLHF.

This chain joins TRBV6-1 and TRBJ1-1, with 8 bases matching TRBD1. Losses at the gene ends were 5 bases for V and 1 base for J; bases not matched to a gene: 3. This CDR3 has 14 residues. Germline lookup yields CDR1 MNHNS and CDR2 SASEGT. CDR3 in DNA: TGTGCCAGCAGTCCACAGGGGGGGAACACTGAAGCTTTCTTT. Its protein is CASSPQGGNTEAFF.

This chain joins TRBV6-4 and TRBJ2-1; D is ambiguous. The CDR3 extends over 17 amino acids. Germline V gives CDR1 MRHNA, CDR2 SNTAGT. Trimming removed 2 bases from V and 7 bases from J, with 21 bases in between. The CDR3 DNA follows: TGTGCCAGCAGTGACACATTAAGTCCGGCCTTGTTAAATGAGCAGTTCTTC. Protein: CASSDTLSPALLNEQFF.

DNA of the CDR3: TGTGCCAGCAGCTCAACTAGCGGGAGGACAGATACGCAGTATTTT. It is translated as CASSSTSGRTDTQYF. This chain links TRBV7-9 with TRBJ2-3, with TRBD2 matching 12 bases. The germline CDR1 and CDR2 sequences are SEHNR and FQNEAQ (reference sequence). This CDR3 has 15 residues. The J segment lost 3 bases and the V segment lost 4 bases, leaving 2 bases of the junction unmatched.

This clone was seen a single time. V gene TRBV27 combines with J gene TRBJ2-7; possible D gene TRBD1, 6 bases. This CDR3 spans 14 amino acids. V was shortened by 5 bases and J by 9 bases, with 20 bases between the two germline ends. Germline V gene sequence: CDR1 MNHEY, CDR2 SMNVEV (reference sequence). CDR3 protein: CASSAGAPLGMQYF. CDR3 in DNA: TGTGCCAGCAGTGCAGGGGCCCCCCTAGGAATGCAGTACTTC.

This chain connects TRBV28 to TRBJ2-7, with 7 bases that match TRBD2. CDR1 MDHEN and CDR2 SYDVKM come from the germline V gene. CDR3 length: 13 amino acids. J was trimmed by 4 bases and V by 5 bases; bases with no gene match: 5. The DNA of the CDR3 is TGTGCCAGCAGTACGCCGGGGGGATACGAGCAGTACTTC. This codes for CASSTPGGYEQYF.

V usage is TRBV7-6 and J usage is TRBJ2-7; 10 bases agree with TRBD2. Losses at the gene ends were 5 bases for V and 4 bases for J; bases not matched to a gene: 14. CDR3 length equals 17 residues. CDR1 is SGHVS and CDR2 is FNYEAQ in the germline V gene. The CDR3 nucleotides are TGTGCCAGCAGCCTAGGGCCGGGCAGGACTAGCGGATACGAGCAGTACTTC. As protein: CASSLGPGRTSGYEQYF. The whole variable domain, filled in from reference TRBV7-6 and TRBJ2-7, reads GAGVSQSPRYKVTKRGQDVALRCDPISGHVSLYWYRQALGQGPEFLTYFNYEAQQDKSGLPNDRFSAERPEGSISTLTIQRTEQRDSAMYRCASSLGPGRTSGYEQYFGPGTRLTVT.

The rearrangement links TRBV10-1 to TRBJ2-2; D is possibly TRBD2 (6 bases). CDR1 is WNHNN and CDR2 is SYGVQD in the germline V gene (reference sequence). V gave up 6 bases and J gave up 4 bases, with 12 bases separating them. The CDR3 covers 14 residues. CDR3 nucleotide sequence: TGCGCCAGCAGGGATAGCGGTGCCACCGGGGAGCTGTTTTTT. It encodes CASRDSGATGELFF.

The rearrangement uses TRBV4-2 and TRBJ2-1, with 7 bases aligning to TRBD1. The CDR3 contains 17 residues. After removal of 2 bases from V and 2 bases from J, the junction contained 9 bases not matched to a gene. In germline, CDR1 is LGHNA, CDR2 YNFKEQ. In nucleotides, the CDR3 is TGTGCCAGCAGCCAAATTGGGACAGACGGGGCCTACAATGAGCAGTTCTTC. Translated, it gives CASSQIGTDGAYNEQFF.

The chain is built from TRBV7-9 and TRBJ1-5; 7 positions agree with TRBD1. The CDR3 contains 16 residues. Losses at the gene ends were 1 base for V and 2 bases for J; bases not matched to a gene: 5. Germline assignment: CDR1 SEHNR and CDR2 FQNEAQ (reference sequence). The CDR3 is CASSLETGLGNQPQHF. In DNA, the CDR3 is TGTGCCAGCAGCTTAGAGACAGGGTTGGGCAATCAGCCCCAGCATTTT.

The CDR3 here is CASSEVGAWGEKLFF. The CDR3 DNA sequence: TGTGCCAGCAGTGAAGTGGGGGCTTGGGGGGAAAAACTGTTTTTT. The genes are TRBV6-1 and TRBJ1-4, with D tentatively TRBD1 (6 bases). V was cut by 1 base and J by 8 bases, with 14 bases left in between. Germline V gives CDR1 MNHNS, CDR2 SASEGT. CDR3 length: 15 residues.

The rearrangement joins TRBV19 to TRBJ2-1; TRBD1 agrees at 10 bases. There are 16 residues in the CDR3. Germline V gene sequence: CDR1 LNHDA, CDR2 SQIVND (reference sequence). V gave up 4 bases and J gave up 5 bases; unmatched junction bases: 8. The CDR3 DNA is TGTGCCAGTAGTAAACGTACCGGGACAGGGGACAATGAGCAGTTCTTC. Amino acid sequence: CASSKRTGTGDNEQFF.

This rearrangement joins TRBV6-5 to TRBJ2-5; D might be TRBD2 (6 bases). The DNA end is more similar to TRBJ2-7, so the J call may be wrong. Looked up from germline, CDR1 is MNHEY and CDR2 is SVGAGI. This CDR3 is 15 amino acids long. Here the CDR3 reads CASTGGGAYSYEQYF. The CDR3 bases are TGTGCCAGCACCGGGGGTGGGGCTTATTCCTACGAGCAGTACTTC.

V gene TRBV5-4 combines with J gene TRBJ1-5, with no clear D. Trimming pared 0 bases from V and 3 bases from J, leaving 10 bases between. CDR1 SGHNT and CDR2 YYREEE come from the germline V gene (reference sequence). The CDR3 is 15 amino acids. The DNA of the CDR3 is TGTGCCAGCAGCTTGGGGCAATTCCCCAATCAGCCCCAGCATTTT. Its translation: CASSLGQFPNQPQHF.

The chain links TRBV5-4 to TRBJ2-7; D may be TRBD2 (5 bases). This CDR3 has 16 amino acids. Trimming removed 3 bases at V and 1 base at J, with 17 bases between. Germline CDR1 and CDR2: SGHNT and YYREEE (reference sequence). Here the CDR3 DNA reads TGTGCCAGCAGCTCGGCCGGGGTAGGCATGTCCTACGAGCAGTACTTC. Translation: CASSSAGVGMSYEQYF.

The chain joins TRBV4-1 to TRBJ2-1, with 11 bases fitting TRBD2. The CDR3 is 16 residues long. Germline lookup yields CDR1 MGHRA and CDR2 YSYEKL. V lost 2 bases to trimming and J lost 5 bases; unmatched junction nucleotides: 5. The CDR3 region has the DNA TGCGCCAGCAGCCAACCTAGCGGGGGGCCGAACAATGAGCAGTTCTTC. Translating gives CASSQPSGGPNNEQFF.

The V call is TRBV6-1, the J call TRBJ1-2, with 7 bases that match TRBD1. The CDR3 consists of 15 residues. CDR1 is MNHNS and CDR2 is SASEGT in the germline V gene. Unmatched junction bases numbered 14, after V lost 6 bases and J lost 7 bases. Here the CDR3 DNA reads TGTGCCAGCAGCCATAGTATGACGCAGGGGGGTGGCTACACCTTC. Its protein is CASSHSMTQGGGYTF.

The J gene is TRBJ2-5, the V gene TRBV27, with D unclear. Germline V gene lookup returns CDR1 MNHEY and CDR2 SMNVEV (reference sequence). The length of the CDR3 is 9 residues. The CDR3: CQTQETQYF. CDR3 DNA: TGTCAAACACAAGAGACCCAGTACTTC.

The rearrangement uses TRBV18 and TRBJ1-1; a possible D gene is TRBD1 (5 bases). Trimming shortened V by 5 bases and J by 5 bases, and 12 bases separated the two germline ends. The germline V gene encodes CDR1 KGHSH and CDR2 LQKENI. This CDR3 region has 13 residues. CDR3 DNA sequence: TGTGCCAGCTCAGCAACAGGTCTTACTGAAGCTTTCTTT. Its protein is CASSATGLTEAFF.

This clone has just a few counts. CDR3 region: CASSRGRDSNTGELFF. For the CDR3, the DNA is TGTGCCAGCAGTAGGGGCCGGGACAGTAACACCGGGGAGCTGTTTTTT. The V gene is TRBV25-1, the J gene TRBJ2-2, with 7 nucleotides matching TRBD1. Germline V gene sequence: CDR1 MGHDK, CDR2 SYGVNS. V shed 5 bases, J shed 2 bases, and the junction held 8 bases outside the gene matches. The CDR3 contains 16 residues.

The table lists this clone with a count of one. The rearrangement joins TRBV4-3 to TRBJ2-5, with 7 bases fitting TRBD2. The CDR3 contains 15 residues. The germline V gene encodes CDR1 LGHNA and CDR2 YSLEER. J gave up 2 bases and V 1 base, and 4 bases lay outside the gene matches. CDR3 region: CASSQGFGGQETQYF. CDR3 bases: TGCGCCAGCAGCCAAGGGTTCGGGGGGCAAGAGACCCAGTACTTC.

This sequence joins TRBV18 and TRBJ2-3, with 9 bases fitting TRBD2. Germline CDR1 and CDR2: KGHSH and LQKENI. The CDR3 has 16 residues. The V and J ends lost 2 bases and 2 bases, in that order; junction bases with no gene match: 5. As DNA, the CDR3 is TGTGCCAGCTCACCATTTCCGGGACTAGCCACAGATACGCAGTATTTT. It codes for CASSPFPGLATDTQYF. Filled out from reference TRBV18 and TRBJ2-3, the complete variable domain reads NAGVMQNPRHLVRRRGQEARLRCSPMKGHSHVYWYRQLPEEGLKFMVYLQKENIIDESGMPKERFSAEFPKEGPSILRIQQVVRGDSAAYFCASSPFPGLATDTQYFGPGTRLTVL.

The chain carries TRBV5-1 and TRBJ1-5; D unclear. Germline V gives CDR1 SGHRS, CDR2 YFSETQ. The V gene lost 2 bases and the J gene lost 0 bases, with 6 bases spanning the gap. The CDR3 extends over 14 amino acids. CDR3 in DNA: TGCGCCAGCAGCTTTGGTGATAGCAATCAGCCCCAGCATTTT. Translation: CASSFGDSNQPQHF. Complete variable domain (other parts from reference TRBV5-1 and TRBJ1-5): KAGVTQTPRYLIKTRGQQVTLSCSPISGHRSVSWYQQTPGQGLQFLFEYFSETQRNKGNFPGRFSGRQFSNSRSEMNVSTLELGDSALYLCASSFGDSNQPQHFGDGTRLSIL.

V and J are TRBV7-2 and TRBJ2-5, with D perhaps matching TRBD1 or TRBD2 (5 bases each). The CDR3 is made up of 14 amino acids. V lost 5 bases to trimming and J lost 2 bases, with 12 bases between them. Germline loops: CDR1 SGHTA, CDR2 FQGNSA. For the CDR3, the DNA is TGTGCCAGCAGCCCCGGGACGGCTCAAGAGACCCAGTACTTC. It yields the protein CASSPGTAQETQYF. Supplemented by reference TRBV7-2 and TRBJ2-5, the full variable domain reads GAGVSQSPSNKVTEKGKDVELRCDPISGHTALYWYRQSLGQGLEFLIYFQGNSAPDKSGLPSDRFSAERTGGSVSTLTIQRTQQEDSAVYLCASSPGTAQETQYFGPGTRLLVL.